A single sample is the source of the 16 T cell receptor beta chains below, sequenced in a study of identical twins. MiXCR, run by TCRdb on the 5' RACE reads, gives a single entry per CDR3 protein. The data show approximately 620,000 distinct CDR3 sequences, more than 6.5% seen once. In addition, the sample was reused for a study of yellow fever vaccine responses in identical twins.

The material sequenced was PBMCs. These receptors originate from a woman younger than 30 in good health.

Many counts were recorded for this clonotype. The V call is TRBV7-2, the J call TRBJ2-4; D call uncertain. The CDR3 runs 12 residues. V was trimmed by 5 bases and J by 4 bases, leaving 6 bases between them. Germline loops: CDR1 SGHTA, CDR2 FQGNSA. CDR3 nucleotide sequence: TGTGCCAGCAGCCATAGTAAAAACATTCAGTACTTC. It encodes CASSHSKNIQYF.

In this sample, this clonotype turned up a few times. V is TRBV29-1 and J is TRBJ2-7; 7 bases match TRBD2. V was pared by 5 bases and J by 2 bases, with 15 bases of the junction left unmatched. The germline gives CDR1 SQVTM, CDR2 ANQGSEA. The CDR3 sequence is 16 residues long. Here the CDR3 reads CSVSGDQAGAPYEQYF. The CDR3, as DNA: TGCAGCGTTTCCGGGGATCAGGCGGGAGCCCCCTACGAGCAGTACTTC.

There are a few counts of this clonotype. J is TRBJ1-5 and V is TRBV20-1; D may be TRBD1 (6 bases). Trimming left V 6 bases short and J 2 bases short, with 14 bases between. The CDR3 contains 14 residues. Germline V CDR1 and CDR2: DFQATT, SNEGSKA (reference sequence). The CDR3 region is CSARGARGNQPQHF. CDR3 DNA: TGCAGTGCCAGGGGAGCGCGGGGCAATCAGCCCCAGCATTTT.

This clonotype was found many times. This sequence joins TRBV15 and TRBJ1-2; weak D call: TRBD1 (5 bases). Germline CDR1 reads LNHNV; CDR2 reads YYDKDF (reference sequence). Trimming left V 0 bases short and J 4 bases short, with 18 bases between. CDR3 length equals 17 residues. The chain's CDR3 is CATSRDYDDRDPYGYTF. In DNA form, the CDR3 reads TGTGCCACCAGCAGAGATTATGACGATCGGGACCCCTATGGCTACACCTTC.

Comment on this clonotype: A junction boundary mismatches the germline segment, possibly from a read error. This chain joins TRBV12-3 or TRBV12-4 and TRBJ2-1, with a possible D match to TRBD2 (6 bases). This CDR3 comprises 14 residues. The CDR3 loop is CASSVAVFGGEQFF. The CDR3 coding sequence is TGTGCCAGCAGTGTAGCGGTCTTTGGGGGTGAGCAGTTCTTC.

This clonotype was counted a few times. The J gene is TRBJ2-7, the V gene TRBV2; the match to TRBD2 covers 11 bases. Unmatched junction bases numbered 6, after V lost 4 bases and J lost 4 bases. Germline loops: CDR1 SNHLY, CDR2 FYNNEI. There are 15 residues in the CDR3. The DNA of the CDR3 is TGTGCCAGCAGTGTGGTACTAGCGGGAGTATACGAGCAGTACTTC. It encodes CASSVVLAGVYEQYF.

This clonotype showed up just a few times. The chain uses TRBV12-3 or TRBV12-4 and TRBJ2-1; the match to TRBD1 covers 8 bases. The CDR3 totals 14 residues. The V gene end was trimmed by 6 bases and the J gene end by 2 bases; junction bases not matched to a gene: 3. In nucleotides, the CDR3 is TGTGCCAGCAGGATGGACAGGGCCTACAATGAGCAGTTCTTC. This encodes CASRMDRAYNEQFF.

This clonotype was seen only a few times. The J gene is TRBJ2-5, the V gene TRBV28; tentative D call: TRBD1 (5 bases). Germline lookup yields CDR1 MDHEN and CDR2 SYDVKM. Trimming left V 10 bases short and J 3 bases short, with 18 bases between. This CDR3 has 14 residues. CDR3 in DNA: TGTGCCACTGAGACAGTGGGGTTAAAAGAGACCCAGTACTTC. Its translation is CATETVGLKETQYF.

This clonotype was found a few times. The rearrangement links TRBV6-5 to TRBJ2-1; TRBD2 aligns across 9 bases. CDR3 size: 15 residues. The germline gives CDR1 MNHEY, CDR2 SVGAGI. V trimming: 0 bases; J trimming: 6 bases; junction bases outside the gene matches: 3. In DNA form, the CDR3 reads TGTGCCAGCAGTTACTCGCGGGGGGGGGCCAATGAGCAGTTCTTC. Translated, it gives CASSYSRGGANEQFF.

This rearrangement joins TRBV6-1 to TRBJ1-1; TRBD1 might be the D (6 bases). The CDR3 has 15 residues. V was clipped by 3 bases and J by 4 bases, with 15 bases between them. Germline V CDR1 and CDR2: MNHNS, SASEGT. Here the CDR3 reads CASSDGQSSATEAFF. CDR3 nucleotide sequence: TGTGCCAGCAGTGATGGACAGTCCTCGGCCACTGAAGCTTTCTTT.

This chain connects TRBV3-1 to TRBJ1-1; no clear D gene. In germline, CDR1 is LGHDT, CDR2 YNNKEL (reference sequence). The V and J ends lost 1 base and 4 bases respectively, with 4 bases between them. CDR3 length: 12 amino acids. The CDR3 nucleotides are TGTGCCAGCAGCCAAGCAGCCACTGAAGCTTTCTTT. Translated: CASSQAATEAFF.

The chain carries TRBV25-1 and TRBJ2-1; 7 bases align to TRBD1. The CDR3 loop spans 15 amino acids. Germline trimming cut 3 bases from V and 6 bases from J; bases unmatched to any gene: 8. Germline CDR1 is MGHDK and CDR2 is SYGVNS. DNA for the CDR3: TGTGCCAGCAGTGATGGACAGGTGCGATTCAATGAGCAGTTCTTC. Translated: CASSDGQVRFNEQFF. Variable domain in full (rest from reference TRBV25-1 and TRBJ2-1): EADIYQTPRYLVIGTGKKITLECSQTMGHDKMYWYQQDPGMELHLIHYSYGVNSTEKGDLSSESTVSRIRTEHFPLTLESARPSHTSQYLCASSDGQVRFNEQFFGPGTRLTVL.

The CDR3 sequence: CSAPHTYEQYF. CDR3 DNA: TGCAGTGCGCCACATACGTACGAGCAGTACTTC. V gene TRBV20-1 combines with J gene TRBJ2-7; D unresolved. The V end lost 6 bases, the J end lost 4 bases, and 10 bases lay between the germline ends. Germline CDR1 is DFQATT and CDR2 is SNEGSKA (reference sequence). This CDR3 has 11 amino acids.

There are many counts of this clonotype. This chain connects TRBV12-3 or TRBV12-4 to TRBJ2-3, with 9 bases matching TRBD1. CDR3 length: 20 residues. The trim removed 7 bases at V and 0 bases at J, leaving 20 bases unmatched. The CDR3 loop reads CASKPHRGRSPESSTDTQYF. The CDR3, as DNA: TGTGCCAGCAAACCTCACAGGGGGCGCAGCCCGGAATCTAGCACAGATACGCAGTATTTT.

The J gene is TRBJ2-4, the V gene TRBV6-5, with D hard to call. Germline CDR1 and CDR2: MNHEY and SVGAGI. The CDR3 consists of 15 residues. Trimming pared 0 bases from V and 0 bases from J, leaving 6 bases between. The CDR3 DNA follows: TGTGCCAGCAGTTACTCAAGGGTAGCCAAAAACATTCAGTACTTC. This gives the protein CASSYSRVAKNIQYF.

This clonotype was counted ten times or more. The chain joins TRBV5-1 to TRBJ1-1; no definite D call. Germline lookup yields CDR1 SGHRS and CDR2 YFSETQ. With 1 base removed from V and 0 bases from J, the gap between germline ends came to 4 bases. This CDR3 has 13 amino acids. Here the CDR3 DNA reads TGCGCCAGCAGCTTGTCAGTGAACACTGAAGCTTTCTTT. Amino acids: CASSLSVNTEAFF.